A selection of T cell receptor beta chains follows, all from one sample in a study of long-term antiretroviral therapy in people with HIV. Here immunoSEQ multiplex PCR was the method, and the copy in TCRdb shows in-frame clones only, minus some. This table holds 20,000 to 30,000 clones, around 86% found once. The input for sequencing was unsorted PBMCs, taken 1.9 years after starting antiretroviral therapy. The receptors shown here come from a woman aged 25 to 39 with HIV. CDR3s include the opening cysteine and the closing phenylalanine or tryptophan. D genes are given only for firm matches.

j_call: TRBJ1-2; v_call: TRBV5-6; d_call: TRBD1; cdr3_aa: CASSPAGGHGYTF; cdr3_nt: TGTGCCAGCAGCCCAGCAGGGGGCCATGGCTACACCTTC
j_call: TRBJ1-5; v_call: TRBV7-2; d_call: NA; cdr3_aa: CASSLLSPQPQHF; cdr3_nt: TGTGCCAGCAGCTTACTGAGCCCTCAGCCCCAGCATTTT
j_call: TRBJ1-2; v_call: TRBV29-1; d_call: TRBD1; cdr3_aa: CSAWTGVYYGYTF; cdr3_nt: TGCAGCGCATGGACAGGAGTGTACTATGGCTACACCTTC
j_call: TRBJ2-2; v_call: TRBV30; d_call: TRBD1; cdr3_aa: CAWNRDRGAGELFF; cdr3_nt: TGTGCCTGGAACCGGGACAGGGGGGCCGGGGAGCTGTTTTTT
j_call: TRBJ2-5; v_call: TRBV9; d_call: TRBD2; cdr3_aa: CASSVGSGGAETQYF; cdr3_nt: TGTGCCAGCAGCGTAGGTAGCGGGGGGGCTGAGACCCAGTACTTC
j_call: TRBJ1-2; v_call: TRBV6-1; d_call: NA; cdr3_aa: CASSEVASPRDGYTF; cdr3_nt: TGTGCCAGCAGTGAAGTGGCCAGCCCCCGCGATGGCTACACCTTC
j_call: TRBJ1-2; v_call: TRBV18; d_call: TRBD1; cdr3_aa: CASSLGQGGYTF; cdr3_nt: TGTGCCAGCTCACTCGGACAGGGCGGCTACACCTTC
j_call: TRBJ1-2; v_call: TRBV9; d_call: NA; cdr3_aa: CASSNQRQGGYTF; cdr3_nt: TGTGCCAGCAGTAATCAGAGGCAGGGCGGCTACACCTTC
j_call: TRBJ2-3; v_call: TRBV29-1; d_call: NA; cdr3_aa: CSVLMGLADTQYF; cdr3_nt: TGCAGCGTCCTGATGGGTCTGGCAGATACGCAGTATTTT
j_call: TRBJ2-3; v_call: TRBV2; d_call: TRBD1; cdr3_aa: CASSEDRGLGTDTQYF; cdr3_nt: TGTGCCAGCAGTGAAGACAGGGGGCTCGGCACAGATACGCAGTATTTT
j_call: TRBJ1-2; v_call: TRBV11-2; d_call: NA; cdr3_aa: CASSLLQGTGYTF; cdr3_nt: TGTGCCAGCAGCCTACTACAGGGAACCGGCTACACCTTC
j_call: TRBJ1-5; v_call: TRBV29-1; d_call: NA; cdr3_aa: CSVLTVYNQPQHF; cdr3_nt: TGCAGCGTTCTTACAGTGTACAATCAGCCCCAGCATTTT
j_call: TRBJ1-4; v_call: TRBV5-8; d_call: TRBD1; cdr3_aa: CASSLGQGYEKLFF; cdr3_nt: TGTGCCAGCAGCTTGGGACAGGGTTACGAAAAACTGTTTTTT
j_call: TRBJ1-1; v_call: TRBV6-1; d_call: TRBD1; cdr3_aa: CASSSDRASAIVLF; cdr3_nt: TGTGCCAGCAGTAGCGACAGGGCGAGTGCGATTGTTCTCTTT
j_call: TRBJ2-1; v_call: TRBV10-2; d_call: TRBD2; cdr3_aa: CASSESISLAGDNEQFF; cdr3_nt: TGCGCCAGCAGTGAGTCGATTTCACTAGCGGGGGACAATGAGCAGTTCTTC
j_call: TRBJ1-1; v_call: TRBV12-5; d_call: NA; cdr3_aa: CASGSQGSDEAFF; cdr3_nt: TGTGCTAGTGGTTCTCAGGGGTCAGATGAAGCTTTCTTT